This T cell receptor (beta chain) was sequenced for a study of blood T cell repertoires in COVID-19. Study-wide context: Researchers got acute and convalescent COVID-19 samples from the United States, Italy and Spain. PBMCs, B-cell-depleted T cells, or T cells were the source of the cDNA or gDNA that made up the material.

In the original workflow: Estimation of nucleated cell counts was performed using reference gene primer amplification. Clones were read by immunoSEQ multiplex PCR, and TCRdb kept only the in-frame ones, dropping some. The V and J calls and the clone size are those of that table, but D and trimming were determined from the DNA. The sample holds 4,900 or so clones, approximately 71% seen once. V was clipped by 6 bases and J by 2 bases; unmatched bases: 4. The CDR3 is 15 amino acids. Germline values: CDR1 SNHLY, CDR2 FYNNEI. The receptor was isolated from a human donor in a cohort sampled during active COVID-19. This rearrangement joins TRBV2 to TRBJ2-3, with 11 positions matching TRBD2. Sequences were obtained from peripheral blood. CDR3 residues: CASRPSGGPTDTQYF. In nucleotides, the CDR3 is TGTGCCAGCAGGCCTAGCGGGGGGCCCACAGATACGCAGTATTTT.